The sequence of this T cell receptor (beta chain) was determined in a study of blood T cell repertoires in COVID-19. Study background: Samples taken during acute and convalescent COVID-19 were collected in the United States, Italy and Spain.

V lost 8 bases, J lost 6 bases, and 4 bases stayed unmatched. This CDR3 is built from 12 residues. CDR1 SGHTA and CDR2 FQGTGA come from the germline V gene. Original methodology: Scientists estimated how many nucleated cells there were by amplifying reference gene primers. The protocol was immunoSEQ multiplex PCR, while the TCRdb copy is restricted to in-frame clones and leaves out a portion. The V and J calls and clone size are taken from that table; D and trimming were inferred from the DNA. The data contain a few hundred thousand clones, nearly 90% of them seen just once; the ten biggest clones take up 15% to 20%. Seattle cases were enrolled at active infection and followed longitudinally.

The sequenced sample was peripheral blood. This receptor was obtained from a man over 45 with COVID-19, enrolled during active disease. This chain links TRBV7-3 with TRBJ2-1, with 7 bases matching TRBD2. This CDR3 reads CASRGRANEQFF. The DNA for the CDR3 is TGTGCCAGCCGGGGGAGGGCCAATGAGCAGTTCTTC.